The 28 T cell receptor beta chains below come from one sample, sequenced in a study of OX40 agonist ivuxolimab in advanced cancers. Some clones are missing from TCRdb's copy, which holds only in-frame ones; the method was immunoSEQ multiplex PCR. The table records 35,000 to 55,000 clones, 85% to 90% of them present only once. The sequencing here drew on CD4+ or CD8+ T cells sorted from blood, taken in a trial of the OX40 agonist ivuxolimab. The receptor set was obtained from an adult with an advanced solid tumor such as melanoma, head and neck, liver or kidney cancer.

The chain links TRBV5-6 to TRBJ1-1; TRBD1 might be the D (5 bases). Germline CDR1 and CDR2: SGHDT and YYEEEE. V lost 3 bases and J lost 3, with 6 bases in between. The CDR3 runs to 12 residues. The CDR3 sequence: CASSWDDTEAFF. Written as DNA, the CDR3 is TGTGCCAGCAGCTGGGACGACACTGAAGCTTTCTTT.

The rearrangement uses TRBV19 and TRBJ1-5, with D perhaps TRBD1 (6 bases). The CDR3 length is 16 residues. Germline V CDR1 and CDR2: LNHDA, SQIVND (reference sequence). Trimming took off 6 bases at V and 0 bases at J, with 15 bases between the two ends. The CDR3 protein is CASSRGTTYSNQPQHF. CDR3 sequence (DNA): TGTGCCAGTAGCAGAGGGACAACCTATAGCAATCAGCCCCAGCATTTT. Together with reference TRBV19 and TRBJ1-5, the CDR3 gives the full variable domain: DGGITQSPKYLFRKEGQNVTLSCEQNLNHDAMYWYRQDPGQGLRLIYYSQIVNDFQKGDIAEGYSVSREKKESFPLTVTSAQKNPTAFYLCASSRGTTYSNQPQHFGDGTRLSIL.

The CDR3 DNA reads as TGCGCCAGCAGCCTTGGACAGGGGAAGTCGCAGTACTTC. Its translation is CASSLGQGKSQYF. J is TRBJ2-7 and V is TRBV5-1; the match to TRBD1 covers 9 bases. From germline, CDR1 is SGHRS and CDR2 YFSETQ. V trimming: 4 bases; J trimming: 9 bases; junction bases outside the gene matches: 8. This CDR3 has 13 residues.

This clone was detected once. This chain joins TRBV18 and TRBJ1-4; D is undetermined. The CDR3 has 17 amino acids. Germline CDR1 is KGHSH and CDR2 is LQKENI. V lost 0 bases to trimming and J lost 3 bases, with 14 bases between them. The CDR3 loop reads CASSPPNMPLSNEKLFF. The CDR3, as DNA: TGTGCCAGCTCACCACCGAACATGCCCCTGTCTAATGAAAAACTGTTTTTT.

The gene calls are TRBV30 and TRBJ1-6; D is unresolved. The CDR3 is 11 residues long. CDR1 GTSNPN and CDR2 SVGIG come from the germline V gene (reference sequence). V dropped 1 base and J dropped 7 bases, with 2 bases sitting between them. DNA of the CDR3: TGTGCCTGGAGTGGGAATTCACCCCTCCACTTT. Its protein is CAWSGNSPLHF.

The chain is built from TRBV5-1 and TRBJ1-1, with D maybe TRBD1 (5 bases). Germline loops: CDR1 SGHRS, CDR2 YFSETQ. V lost 4 bases and J lost 6, with 13 bases in between. The CDR3 sequence is 13 residues long. The chain's CDR3 is CASSQRMGAEAFF. Here the CDR3 DNA reads TGCGCCAGCAGCCAAAGAATGGGGGCTGAAGCTTTCTTT.

The V gene is TRBV10-1, the J gene TRBJ2-3, with D hard to call. The CDR3 runs 14 residues. In germline, CDR1 is WNHNN, CDR2 SYGVQD (reference sequence). The germline V and J ends were trimmed by 3 bases and 0 bases, with 7 bases remaining between them. The CDR3 region has the DNA TGCGCCAGCAGTGAAGCGACCAGCACAGATACGCAGTATTTT. As protein: CASSEATSTDTQYF.

Details on this clone: The sample holds other DNA sequences that translate to the same CDR3. The chain recombines TRBV5-1 with TRBJ2-7, with D uncertain. This CDR3 is 14 amino acids long. CDR1 SGHRS and CDR2 YFSETQ come from the germline V gene. V gave up 0 bases and J gave up 3 bases, with 10 bases separating them. In DNA form, the CDR3 reads TGCGCCAGCAGCTTGGCCACGGGCCGCTACGAGCAGTACTTC. Its protein is CASSLATGRYEQYF.

J is TRBJ1-3 and V is TRBV9; unclear D gene. Trimming pared 4 bases from V and 4 bases from J, leaving 18 bases between. The CDR3 loop spans 16 amino acids. The germline V gene encodes CDR1 SGDLS and CDR2 YYNGEE. The CDR3 protein is CASSLRTGNPGNTIYF. The CDR3 bases are TGTGCCAGCAGCCTTAGGACCGGGAACCCCGGAAACACCATATATTTT.

The V gene is TRBV2, the J gene TRBJ2-5; 12 positions match TRBD2. Germline CDR1 SNHLY, CDR2 FYNNEI. The CDR3 runs 13 residues. V lost 8 bases and J lost 7; bases outside the gene matches: 5. The CDR3 loop is CASGGLAGLTQYF. CDR3 DNA: TGTGCCAGCGGGGGACTAGCGGGCCTGACCCAGTACTTC.

The V call is TRBV18, the J call TRBJ1-2, with D unclear. This CDR3 has 14 residues. Trimming removed 1 base at V and 4 bases at J, with 10 bases between. Germline V lookup: CDR1 KGHSH, CDR2 LQKENI. Written as DNA, the CDR3 is TGTGCCAGCTCACCACAGGGTGAAAGCTATGGCTACACCTTC. It codes for CASSPQGESYGYTF. The variable domain in full, completed from reference TRBV18 and TRBJ1-2, reads NAGVMQNPRHLVRRRGQEARLRCSPMKGHSHVYWYRQLPEEGLKFMVYLQKENIIDESGMPKERFSAEFPKEGPSILRIQQVVRGDSAAYFCASSPQGESYGYTFGSGTRLTVV.

This clone was counted between two and nine times. J is TRBJ1-3 and V is TRBV28; a weak D match, TRBD1 (6 bases). V was cut by 3 bases and J by 3 bases, with 12 bases left in between. CDR1 and CDR2 (germline): MDHEN, SYDVKM. CDR3 length equals 15 residues. DNA for the CDR3: TGTGCCAGCAGTTTGGAGGGGGGTATTGGAAACACCATATATTTT. Amino acid sequence: CASSLEGGIGNTIYF.

This clone was seen only a few times. The J gene is TRBJ1-3, the V gene TRBV5-1; a possible D gene is TRBD1 (6 bases). The CDR3 contains 16 residues. V lost 4 bases to trimming and J lost 0 bases, with 14 bases between them. Per germline, CDR1 SGHRS and CDR2 YFSETQ. CDR3 residues: CASSPQGLSSGNTIYF. The CDR3 DNA reads TGCGCCAGCAGCCCACAGGGCCTAAGCTCTGGAAACACCATATATTTT.

This chain joins TRBV4-2 and TRBJ2-7, with D possibly being TRBD2 (6 bases). The germline V gene encodes CDR1 LGHNA and CDR2 YNFKEQ. Trimming pared 0 bases from V and 1 base from J, leaving 13 bases between. The CDR3 is made up of 16 amino acids. This CDR3 is CASSQEGRGASYEQYF. CDR3 nucleotides: TGTGCCAGCAGCCAAGAAGGTCGCGGGGCTTCCTACGAGCAGTACTTC.

The chain is built from TRBV9 and TRBJ2-2; D is perhaps TRBD1 (6 bases). V was trimmed by 3 bases and J by 1 base, leaving 10 bases between them. There are 15 residues in the CDR3. Germline V gene data show CDR1 as SGDLS and CDR2 as YYNGEE. The CDR3 nucleotides read TGTGCCAGCAGCGGCGTCAGGGGGAACACCGGGGAGCTGTTTTTT. It specifies CASSGVRGNTGELFF.

The rearrangement uses TRBV5-1 and TRBJ2-3; 9 nucleotides agree with TRBD2. Looked up from germline, CDR1 is SGHRS and CDR2 is YFSETQ. The length of the CDR3 is 19 residues. V lost 1 base to trimming and J lost 3 bases; unmatched junction nucleotides: 15. The CDR3 sequence: CASSLPKFPGLARTDTQYF. The DNA for the CDR3 is TGCGCCAGCAGCTTGCCCAAATTTCCGGGACTAGCAAGAACAGATACGCAGTATTTT.

The genes are TRBV7-9 and TRBJ1-2, with a weak D call TRBD1 (5 bases). The length of the CDR3 is 12 residues. Germline values: CDR1 SEHNR, CDR2 FQNEAQ (reference sequence). The V gene lost 5 bases and the J gene lost 8 bases, with 12 bases spanning the gap. DNA for the CDR3: TGTGCCAGCAGCCCGGGGCTTCGGGGCTACACCTTC. Translated, it gives CASSPGLRGYTF.

J is TRBJ2-2 and V is TRBV11-2; 8 positions agree with TRBD2. CDR3 length equals 15 residues. After removal of 6 bases from V and 7 bases from J, the junction contained 10 bases not matched to a gene. The germline CDR1 and CDR2 sequences are SGHAT and FQNNGV. The chain's CDR3 is CASRSPRGASGELFF. The DNA of the CDR3 is TGTGCCAGCAGAAGCCCGCGGGGGGCTAGCGGGGAGCTGTTTTTT.

CDR3 region: CASSLAGGSGQPQHF. In DNA form, the CDR3 reads TGCGCCAGCAGCTTGGCGGGGGGCTCAGGACAGCCCCAGCATTTT. This chain links TRBV5-1 with TRBJ1-5; TRBD1 might be the D (6 bases). The V end lost 0 bases, the J end lost 7 bases, and 14 bases lay between the germline ends. The CDR3 runs to 15 residues. Germline V gene data show CDR1 as SGHRS and CDR2 as YFSETQ. The variable domain in full, with the rest retrieved from reference TRBV5-1 and TRBJ1-5, is KAGVTQTPRYLIKTRGQQVTLSCSPISGHRSVSWYQQTPGQGLQFLFEYFSETQRNKGNFPGRFSGRQFSNSRSEMNVSTLELGDSALYLCASSLAGGSGQPQHFGDGTRLSIL.

The rearrangement links TRBV9 to TRBJ1-2, with 8 bases fitting TRBD1. V lost 3 bases and J lost 3; bases outside the gene matches: 13. The CDR3 extends over 17 amino acids. Germline CDR1 reads SGDLS; CDR2 reads YYNGEE. The CDR3 DNA reads TGTGCCAGCAGCGGAGGGGACAGGAGCAGATTGTACTATGGCTACACCTTC. Protein: CASSGGDRSRLYYGYTF.

The chain couples TRBV5-1 to TRBJ1-2, with D perhaps matching TRBD1 (6 bases). The length of the CDR3 is 17 residues. V lost 3 bases, J lost 4 bases, and 22 bases lay in between. Germline CDR1 is SGHRS and CDR2 is YFSETQ. For the CDR3, the DNA is TGCGCCAGCAGCTCCGATGGGCTAGTGGGGGGGCCCTATGGCTACACCTTC. Translating gives CASSSDGLVGGPYGYTF. The whole variable domain, filled in from reference TRBV5-1 and TRBJ1-2, reads KAGVTQTPRYLIKTRGQQVTLSCSPISGHRSVSWYQQTPGQGLQFLFEYFSETQRNKGNFPGRFSGRQFSNSRSEMNVSTLELGDSALYLCASSSDGLVGGPYGYTFGSGTRLTVV.

The chain carries TRBV5-1 and TRBJ2-2, with 13 bases identical to TRBD2. Germline V gene sequence: CDR1 SGHRS, CDR2 YFSETQ. Unmatched junction bases numbered 6, after V lost 0 bases and J lost 7 bases. The CDR3 is made up of 17 amino acids. CDR3 amino acids: CASSLAGLAGSGGELFF. The CDR3, as DNA: TGCGCCAGCAGCTTGGCGGGACTAGCGGGATCTGGCGGGGAGCTGTTTTTT.

The chain has TRBV30 and TRBJ1-5; TRBD1 aligns across 12 bases. Germline trimming cut 7 bases from V and 6 bases from J; bases unmatched to any gene: 10. CDR1 is GTSNPN, CDR2 SVGIG, per germline (reference sequence). CDR3 size: 15 residues. In DNA form, the CDR3 reads TGTGCCTACACTGTAGGGACAGGGGGCGGTCAGCCCCAGCATTTT. Translated: CAYTVGTGGGQPQHF.

The chain combines TRBV19 with TRBJ2-1; TRBD2 agrees at 9 bases. Germline assignment: CDR1 LNHDA and CDR2 SQIVND (reference sequence). V lost 1 base, J lost 6 bases, and 4 bases stayed unmatched. The CDR3 extends over 15 amino acids. CDR3 nucleotides: TGTGCCAGTAGTATAGGGGCGGGAGGGGGCAATGAGCAGTTCTTC. This gives the protein CASSIGAGGGNEQFF.

This chain connects TRBV28 to TRBJ2-5; D is perhaps TRBD1 (8 bases). The CDR3 runs to 15 residues. V shed 3 bases and J shed 5 bases, with 16 bases lying between them. Germline CDR1 is MDHEN and CDR2 is SYDVKM. In DNA form, the CDR3 reads TGTGCCAGCAGTTTGGGTGGACAGGGAGGGGAGACCCAGTACTTC. It encodes CASSLGGQGGETQYF.

This clone was recorded once. This chain joins TRBV11-2 and TRBJ2-7; 9 bases are shared with TRBD2. CDR1 and CDR2 (germline): SGHAT, FQNNGV. V shed 5 bases and J 1 base; nucleotides not matched to a gene: 9. This CDR3 is built from 16 residues. CDR3 protein: CASSQSLAGLSYEQYF. The DNA of the CDR3 is TGTGCCAGCAGCCAATCTCTAGCGGGGCTTTCCTACGAGCAGTACTTC.

V gene TRBV5-1 combines with J gene TRBJ2-7, with TRBD2 matching over 8 bases. The ends lost 4 bases at V and 6 bases at J; junction bases unmatched: 6. The CDR3 loop spans 13 amino acids. Germline V lookup: CDR1 SGHRS, CDR2 YFSETQ. CDR3 loop: CASSPVRGGEQYF. CDR3 in DNA: TGCGCCAGCAGCCCGGTTCGGGGGGGCGAGCAGTACTTC.

The chain carries TRBV10-2 and TRBJ1-2, with D hard to call. V lost 6 bases and J 5 bases, leaving 13 bases between the germline ends. The CDR3 totals 13 residues. Germline V gene data show CDR1 as WSHSY and CDR2 as SAAADI. The CDR3 bases are TGCGCCAGCAGGGACGGAGGAGGGTATGGCTACACCTTC. Amino acids: CASRDGGGYGYTF.